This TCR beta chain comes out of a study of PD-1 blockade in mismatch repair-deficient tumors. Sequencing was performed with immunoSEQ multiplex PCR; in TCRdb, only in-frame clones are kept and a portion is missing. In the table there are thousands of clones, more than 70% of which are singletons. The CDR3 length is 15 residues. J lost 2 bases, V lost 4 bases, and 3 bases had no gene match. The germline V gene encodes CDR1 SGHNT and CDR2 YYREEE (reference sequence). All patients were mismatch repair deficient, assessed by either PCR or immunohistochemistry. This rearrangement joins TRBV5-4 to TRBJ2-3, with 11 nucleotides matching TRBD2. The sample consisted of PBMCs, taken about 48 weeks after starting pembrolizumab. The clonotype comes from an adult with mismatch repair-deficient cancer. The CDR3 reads CASSPSGRLTDTQYF. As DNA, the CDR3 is TGTGCCAGCAGCCCTAGCGGGAGGCTCACAGATACGCAGTATTTT.